These 12 T cell receptor beta chains share one sample of origin, sequenced in a study of blood T cell repertoires in COVID-19 (TCRdb year 2020). Preparation of the library involved the immunoSEQ multiplex PCR assay. Held by TCRdb, this immuneACCESS table contains in-frame sequences only and omits some clones. Under half of the omission traces to an unresolved V gene where checked; the cause of the rest is unknown. The sample table lists 400,000 to 500,000 clones, roughly 90% of them with a count of one. Together, the top ten hold 1.5% to 2% of the sample. Source material: PBMCs or T cells enriched from blood (not recorded which). These receptors originate from a woman in her thirties or forties who had recovered from COVID-19.

The chain uses TRBV4-3 and TRBJ1-2; 9 positions match TRBD1. CDR3 size: 15 residues. From germline, CDR1 is LGHNA and CDR2 YSLEER. J was trimmed by 7 bases and V by 0 bases; bases with no gene match: 6. The DNA for the CDR3 is TGCGCCAGCAGCCAAGATGGACAGGGGCGTAGTGGCTACACCTTC. Its protein is CASSQDGQGRSGYTF.

This chain uses TRBV6-6 with TRBJ2-7; D gene ambiguous. CDR1 is MNHNY, CDR2 SVGAGI, per germline (reference sequence). This CDR3 region has 14 residues. Trimming took 0 bases from V and 2 from J, leaving 8 bases between them. The chain's CDR3 is CASSYSLAAYEQYF. DNA of the CDR3: TGTGCCAGCAGTTACTCGTTGGCGGCCTACGAGCAGTACTTC.

This sequence joins TRBV5-1 and TRBJ1-4; 8 bases align to TRBD1. The CDR3 runs 15 residues. Germline V gene sequence: CDR1 SGHRS, CDR2 YFSETQ. V lost 2 bases to trimming and J lost 8 bases; unmatched junction nucleotides: 8. The CDR3 DNA is TGCGCCAGCAGCTTAAATCAGGGGGCAGAAGAAAAACTGTTTTTT. Residues: CASSLNQGAEEKLFF. Full variable domain (remainder filled in from reference TRBV5-1 and TRBJ1-4): KAGVTQTPRYLIKTRGQQVTLSCSPISGHRSVSWYQQTPGQGLQFLFEYFSETQRNKGNFPGRFSGRQFSNSRSEMNVSTLELGDSALYLCASSLNQGAEEKLFFGSGTQLSVL.

The chain couples TRBV7-6 to TRBJ2-1; D is unresolved. V shed 3 bases and J shed 0 bases, with 9 bases lying between them. The CDR3 sequence is 15 residues long. The germline V gene has CDR1 SGHVS and CDR2 FNYEAQ. The CDR3 DNA follows: TGTGCCAGCAGCTTGGCCTGGAGCTCCTACAATGAGCAGTTCTTC. It translates to CASSLAWSSYNEQFF.

The chain recombines TRBV5-4 with TRBJ2-5; D gene uncertain. Trimming shortened V by 4 bases and J by 2 bases, and 3 bases separated the two germline ends. The length of the CDR3 is 11 residues. Germline V gene lookup returns CDR1 SGHNT and CDR2 YYREEE (reference sequence). CDR3 sequence (DNA): TGTGCCAGCAGCATACAAGAGACCCAGTACTTC. This gives the protein CASSIQETQYF. Using reference TRBV5-4 and TRBJ2-5 for the parts outside the CDR3, the full variable domain is ETGVTQSPTHLIKTRGQQVTLRCSSQSGHNTVSWYQQALGQGPQFIFQYYREEENGRGNFPPRFSGLQFPNYSSELNVNALELDDSALYLCASSIQETQYFGPGTRLLVL.

The chain has TRBV5-1 and TRBJ2-7; TRBD1 matches 7 bases. V lost 1 base to trimming and J lost 2 bases; unmatched junction nucleotides: 0. CDR3 length equals 13 residues. Germline assignment: CDR1 SGHRS and CDR2 YFSETQ. CDR3 in amino acids: CASSLQGAYEQYF. The CDR3 nucleotides are TGCGCCAGCAGCTTGCAGGGGGCCTACGAGCAGTACTTC.

This rearrangement joins TRBV3-1 (or the pseudogene TRBV3-2) to TRBJ2-5, with TRBD1 matching over 11 bases. V lost 4 bases and J lost 4; bases outside the gene matches: 11. Germline CDR1 is LGHDT and CDR2 is YNNKEL (reference sequence). The CDR3 is 17 residues long. The CDR3 sequence: CASSRTIPGQGGETQYF. The CDR3 region has the DNA TGTGCCAGCAGCCGGACAATACCGGGACAGGGGGGAGAGACCCAGTACTTC.

CDR3 residues: CSVEVGRPSRGGYTF. The CDR3 region has the DNA TGCAGCGTTGAAGTAGGTCGTCCAAGTCGAGGGGGCTACACCTTC. The chain joins TRBV29-1 to TRBJ1-2; D is uncertain. The CDR3 length is 15 residues. Germline assignment: CDR1 SQVTM and CDR2 ANQGSEA. Trimming shortened V by 1 base and J by 8 bases, and 20 bases separated the two germline ends.

The gene calls are TRBV19 and TRBJ1-4; tentative D call: TRBD1 (6 bases). This CDR3 region has 14 residues. The germline V gene has CDR1 LNHDA and CDR2 SQIVND (reference sequence). V was pared by 5 bases and J by 9 bases, with 16 bases between. The CDR3 DNA is TGTGCCAGTAGTCCCGGACCGGACAGTAAAAAACTGTTTTTT. Its protein product is CASSPGPDSKKLFF.

The V gene is TRBV2, the J gene TRBJ1-1; D possibly corresponds to TRBD1 (5 bases). The CDR3 has 15 residues. V lost 6 bases and J lost 4, with 18 bases in between. The germline V gene encodes CDR1 SNHLY and CDR2 FYNNEI. CDR3: CASRWSQGSATEAFF. In DNA, the CDR3 is TGTGCCAGCAGGTGGTCCCAGGGTTCTGCCACTGAAGCTTTCTTT. Drawing the rest from reference TRBV2 and TRBJ1-1, the complete variable domain is EPEVTQTPSHQVTQMGQEVILRCVPISNHLYFYWYRQILGQKVEFLVSFYNNEISEKSEIFDDQFSVERPDGSNFTLKIRSTKLEDSAMYFCASRWSQGSATEAFFGQGTRLTVV.

This clone was detected once. This chain links TRBV4-3 with TRBJ2-2; 8 bases are shared with TRBD1. CDR1 and CDR2 from the germline V gene are LGHNA and YSLEER. The V segment lost 3 bases and the J segment 1 base; nucleotides outside the gene matches: 1. This CDR3 contains 15 residues. In nucleotides, the CDR3 is TGCGCCAGCAGCCAGGACAGGGTGAACACCGGGGAGCTGTTTTTT. It translates to CASSQDRVNTGELFF.

The chain combines TRBV6-6 with TRBJ2-7, with TRBD2 as a possible D gene (6 bases). This CDR3 spans 16 amino acids. The V gene's germline CDR1 is MNHNY and CDR2 SVGAGI (reference sequence). Trimming took off 6 bases at V and 2 bases at J, with 20 bases between the two ends. CDR3 sequence (DNA): TGTGCCAGCAGCAACCGACCGGGACTCCTGACCTACGAGCAGTACTTC. Translation gives CASSNRPGLLTYEQYF.